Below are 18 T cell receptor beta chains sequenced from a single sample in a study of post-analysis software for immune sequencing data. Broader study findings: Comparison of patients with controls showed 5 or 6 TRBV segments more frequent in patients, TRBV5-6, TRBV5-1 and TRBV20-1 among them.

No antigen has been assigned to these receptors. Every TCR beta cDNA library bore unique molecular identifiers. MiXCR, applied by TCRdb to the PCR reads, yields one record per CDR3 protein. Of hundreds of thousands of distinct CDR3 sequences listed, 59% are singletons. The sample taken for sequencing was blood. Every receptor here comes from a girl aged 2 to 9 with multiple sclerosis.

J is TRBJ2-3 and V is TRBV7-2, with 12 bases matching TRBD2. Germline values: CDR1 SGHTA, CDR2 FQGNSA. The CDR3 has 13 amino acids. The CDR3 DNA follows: TGTGCTACCAAACTAGCGGGGGGCCCCCTTGAGTATTTT. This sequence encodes CATKLAGGPLEYF.

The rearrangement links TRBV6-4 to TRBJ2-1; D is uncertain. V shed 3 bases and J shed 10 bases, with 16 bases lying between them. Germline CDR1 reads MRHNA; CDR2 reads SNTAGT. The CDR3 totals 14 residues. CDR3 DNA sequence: TGTGCCAGCAGTGAGAGGTTAGATTATAGGGAGCAGTTCTTC. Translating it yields CASSERLDYREQFF.

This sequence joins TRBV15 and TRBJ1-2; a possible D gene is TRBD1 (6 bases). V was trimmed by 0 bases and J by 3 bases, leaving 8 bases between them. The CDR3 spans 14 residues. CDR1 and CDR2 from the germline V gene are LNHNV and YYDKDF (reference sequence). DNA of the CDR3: TGTGCCACCAGCAGAGATAAGGGGGACTATGGCTACACCTTC. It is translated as CATSRDKGDYGYTF. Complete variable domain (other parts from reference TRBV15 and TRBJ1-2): DAMVIQNPRYQVTQFGKPVTLSCSQTLNHNVMYWYQQKSSQAPKLLFHYYDKDFNNEADTPDNFQSRRPNTSFCFLDIRSPGLGDTAMYLCATSRDKGDYGYTFGSGTRLTVV.

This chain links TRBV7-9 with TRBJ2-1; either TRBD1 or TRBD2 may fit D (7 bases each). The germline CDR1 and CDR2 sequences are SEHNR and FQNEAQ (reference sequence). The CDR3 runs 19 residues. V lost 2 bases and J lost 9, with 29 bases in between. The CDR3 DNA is TGTGCCAGCAGCTTAAGGGACAGCGGGAACCGGGGGAGGAGAGGTGAGCAGTTCTTC. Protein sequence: CASSLRDSGNRGRRGEQFF.

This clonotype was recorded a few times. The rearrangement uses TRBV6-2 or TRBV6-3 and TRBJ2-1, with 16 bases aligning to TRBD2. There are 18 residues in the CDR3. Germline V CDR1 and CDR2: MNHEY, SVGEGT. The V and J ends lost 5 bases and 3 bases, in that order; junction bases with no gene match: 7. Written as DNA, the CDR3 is TGTGCCAGCAGTCCCGGGACTAGCGGGAGGGCCGTCTACAATGAGCAGTTCTTC. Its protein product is CASSPGTSGRAVYNEQFF.

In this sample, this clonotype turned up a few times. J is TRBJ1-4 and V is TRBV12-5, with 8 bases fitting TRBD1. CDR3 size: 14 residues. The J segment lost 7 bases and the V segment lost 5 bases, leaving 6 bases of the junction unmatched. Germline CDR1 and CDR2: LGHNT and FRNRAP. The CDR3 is CASGPQGVVEKLFF. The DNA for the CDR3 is TGTGCTAGTGGTCCACAGGGGGTGGTTGAAAAACTGTTTTTT.

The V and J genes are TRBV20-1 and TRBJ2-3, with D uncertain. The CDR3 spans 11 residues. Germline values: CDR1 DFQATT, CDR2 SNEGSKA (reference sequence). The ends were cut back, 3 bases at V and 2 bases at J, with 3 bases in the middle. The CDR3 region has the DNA TGCAGTGCTAGCGCCACAGATACGCAGTATTTT. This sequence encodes CSASATDTQYF.

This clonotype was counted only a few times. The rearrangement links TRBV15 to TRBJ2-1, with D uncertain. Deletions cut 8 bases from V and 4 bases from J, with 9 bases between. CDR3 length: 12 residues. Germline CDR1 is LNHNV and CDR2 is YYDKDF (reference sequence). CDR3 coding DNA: TGTGCCACCGGATTTGGATACAATGAGCAGTTCTTC. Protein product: CATGFGYNEQFF. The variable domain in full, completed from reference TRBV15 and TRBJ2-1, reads DAMVIQNPRYQVTQFGKPVTLSCSQTLNHNVMYWYQQKSSQAPKLLFHYYDKDFNNEADTPDNFQSRRPNTSFCFLDIRSPGLGDTAMYLCATGFGYNEQFFGPGTRLTVL.

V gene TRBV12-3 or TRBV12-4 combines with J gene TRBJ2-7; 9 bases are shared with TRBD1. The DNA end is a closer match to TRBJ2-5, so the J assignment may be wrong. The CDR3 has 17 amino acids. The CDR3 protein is CASSQPTPVTGGETQYF. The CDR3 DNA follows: TGTGCCAGCAGCCAGCCAACCCCCGTGACAGGGGGGGAGACCCAGTACTTC.

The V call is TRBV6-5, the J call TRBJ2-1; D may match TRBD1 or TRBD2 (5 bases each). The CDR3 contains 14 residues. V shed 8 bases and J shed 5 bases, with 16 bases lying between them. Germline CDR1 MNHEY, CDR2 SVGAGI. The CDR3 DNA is TGTGCCAGCTCTCTGGGGACCCTAAACAATGAGCAGTTCTTC. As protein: CASSLGTLNNEQFF.

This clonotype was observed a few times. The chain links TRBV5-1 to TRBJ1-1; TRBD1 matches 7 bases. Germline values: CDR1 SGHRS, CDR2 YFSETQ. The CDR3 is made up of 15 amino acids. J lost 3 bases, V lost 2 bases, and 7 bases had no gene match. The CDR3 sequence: CASSLSDRSYTEAFF. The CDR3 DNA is TGCGCCAGCAGCTTATCGGACAGGAGTTACACTGAAGCTTTCTTT.

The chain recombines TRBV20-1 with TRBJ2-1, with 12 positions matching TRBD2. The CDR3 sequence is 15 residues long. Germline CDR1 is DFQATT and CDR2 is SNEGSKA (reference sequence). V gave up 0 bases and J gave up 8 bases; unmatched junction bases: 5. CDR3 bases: TGCAGTGCTAGAGATCTAGCGGGAGGGCATCATGAGCAGTTCTTC. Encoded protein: CSARDLAGGHHEQFF.

CDR3 loop: CATSTGDNYGYTF. CDR3 DNA sequence: TGTGCCACGTCTACAGGGGATAACTATGGCTACACCTTC. This chain uses TRBV10-3 with TRBJ1-2; TRBD1 aligns across 7 bases. V lost 10 bases to trimming and J lost 1 base; unmatched junction nucleotides: 6. The CDR3 has 13 amino acids. The germline V gene has CDR1 ENHRY and CDR2 SYGVKD.

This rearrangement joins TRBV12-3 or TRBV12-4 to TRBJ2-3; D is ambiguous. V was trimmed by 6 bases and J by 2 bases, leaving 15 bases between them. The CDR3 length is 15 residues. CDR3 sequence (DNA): TGTGCCAGCAGAATTCTAGGATCGGTCACAGATACGCAGTATTTT. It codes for CASRILGSVTDTQYF.

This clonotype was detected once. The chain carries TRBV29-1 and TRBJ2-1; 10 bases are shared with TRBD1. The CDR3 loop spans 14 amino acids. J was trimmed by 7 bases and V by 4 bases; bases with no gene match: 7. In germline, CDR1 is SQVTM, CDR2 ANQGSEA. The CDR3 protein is CSVVGTGDMNEQFF. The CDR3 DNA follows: TGCAGCGTTGTTGGGACAGGGGATATGAATGAGCAGTTCTTC.

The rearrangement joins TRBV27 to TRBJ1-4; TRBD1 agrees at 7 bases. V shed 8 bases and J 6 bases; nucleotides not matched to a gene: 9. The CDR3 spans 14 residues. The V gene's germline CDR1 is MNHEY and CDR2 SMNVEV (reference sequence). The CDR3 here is CASGPTGWDEKLFF. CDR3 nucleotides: TGTGCCAGCGGACCGACAGGGTGGGATGAAAAACTGTTTTTT.

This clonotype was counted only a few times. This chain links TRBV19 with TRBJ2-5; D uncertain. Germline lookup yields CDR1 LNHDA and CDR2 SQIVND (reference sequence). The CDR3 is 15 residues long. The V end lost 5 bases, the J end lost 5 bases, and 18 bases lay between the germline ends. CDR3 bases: TGTGCCAGTAGTCCCTCTTTGGGATCTTGGGAGACCCAGTACTTC. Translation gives CASSPSLGSWETQYF.

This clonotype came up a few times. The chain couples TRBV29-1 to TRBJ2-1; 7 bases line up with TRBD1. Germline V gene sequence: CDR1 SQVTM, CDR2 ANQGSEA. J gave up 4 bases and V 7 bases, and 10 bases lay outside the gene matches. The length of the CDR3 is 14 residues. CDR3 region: CSAPRQGLYNEQFF. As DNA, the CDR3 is TGCAGCGCGCCACGACAGGGTTTGTACAATGAGCAGTTCTTC.